This TCR beta chain was recorded in a study of blood T cell repertoires in COVID-19. Sequencing used immunoSEQ multiplex PCR; TCRdb keeps in-frame clones, though not all of them. Altogether about 150,000 clones are present, 87% being singletons, with the ten largest covering roughly 4%. The germline CDR1 and CDR2 sequences are SGHAT and FQDESV (reference sequence). The CDR3 is made up of 12 amino acids. V lost 6 bases to trimming and J lost 8 bases; unmatched junction nucleotides: 4. The chain uses TRBV11-1 and TRBJ2-7, with TRBD1 identical over 10 bases. Specimen: PBMCs or T cells enriched from blood (not recorded which). The TCR comes from a woman aged 40 to 50 who had been exposed to COVID-19. The CDR3 DNA reads TGTGCCAGCAGGCCAGACAGGGGGCAGCAGTACTTC. Translation: CASRPDRGQQYF.